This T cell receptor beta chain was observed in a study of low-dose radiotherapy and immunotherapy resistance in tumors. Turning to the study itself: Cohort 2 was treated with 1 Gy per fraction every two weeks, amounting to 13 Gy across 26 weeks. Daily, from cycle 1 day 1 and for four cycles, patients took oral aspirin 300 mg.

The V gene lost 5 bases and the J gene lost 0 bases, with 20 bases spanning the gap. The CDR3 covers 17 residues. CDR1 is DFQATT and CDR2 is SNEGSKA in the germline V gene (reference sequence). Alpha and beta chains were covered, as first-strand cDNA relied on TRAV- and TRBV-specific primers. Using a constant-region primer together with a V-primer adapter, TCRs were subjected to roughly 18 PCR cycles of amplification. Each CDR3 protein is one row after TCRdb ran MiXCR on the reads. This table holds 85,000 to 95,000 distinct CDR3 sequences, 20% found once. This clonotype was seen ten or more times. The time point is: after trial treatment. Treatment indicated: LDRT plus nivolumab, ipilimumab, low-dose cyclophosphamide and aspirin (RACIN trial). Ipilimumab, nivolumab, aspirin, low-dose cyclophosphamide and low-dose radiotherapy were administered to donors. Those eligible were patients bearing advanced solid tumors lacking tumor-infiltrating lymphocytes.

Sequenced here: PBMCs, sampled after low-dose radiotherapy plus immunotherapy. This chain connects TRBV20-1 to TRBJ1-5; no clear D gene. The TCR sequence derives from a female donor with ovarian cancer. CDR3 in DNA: TGCAGTGCTGTGATACCACAGCGACGCTATAGCAATCAGCCCCAGCATTTT. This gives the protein CSAVIPQRRYSNQPQHF.